Each of the 22 T cell receptor beta chains below was sequenced from the same sample in a study of control samples from healthy donors and cancer patients. Only in-frame clones appear in the TCRdb table, and some are missing; sequencing was by immunoSEQ multiplex PCR. Counted here are about 98,000 clones, 92% occurring once; the ten biggest clones make up 2% to 3%. Material for sequencing was blood. These receptors were taken from a woman between 18 and 29 years old in good health.

The chain is built from TRBV12-3 or TRBV12-4 and TRBJ1-2, with D tentatively TRBD1 (5 bases). Trimming removed 6 bases from V and 5 bases from J, with 10 bases in between. The CDR3 runs to 12 residues. The DNA for the CDR3 is TGTGCCAGCAGCCTGGGGCGGTATGGCTACACCTTC. This translates into CASSLGRYGYTF.

The chain recombines TRBV5-1 with TRBJ1-4; possible D gene TRBD1, 5 bases. Germline V gives CDR1 SGHRS, CDR2 YFSETQ. CDR3 length: 17 amino acids. V lost 3 bases and J 7 bases, leaving 22 bases between the germline ends. CDR3 nucleotide sequence: TGCGCCAGCAGCTCGGGACTCATCCCTAAGGGCAGTGAAAAACTGTTTTTT. This codes for CASSSGLIPKGSEKLFF.

The genes are TRBV4-2 and TRBJ1-5; 10 bases line up with TRBD1. The V gene end was trimmed by 4 bases and the J gene end by 4 bases; junction bases not matched to a gene: 1. This CDR3 has 14 residues. Germline-derived CDR1 and CDR2 are LGHNA and YNFKEQ. CDR3 protein: CASSLGQGNQPQHF. The CDR3 DNA sequence: TGTGCCAGCAGCCTGGGACAGGGGAATCAGCCCCAGCATTTT.

The chain employs TRBV11-2 and TRBJ1-1; 7 positions match TRBD1. Losses at the gene ends were 5 bases for V and 1 base for J; bases not matched to a gene: 10. The CDR3 contains 16 residues. CDR1 and CDR2 from the germline V gene are SGHAT and FQNNGV. The CDR3 spells CASSPPRQGRNTEAFF. CDR3 nucleotides: TGTGCCAGCAGCCCCCCTCGACAGGGAAGGAACACTGAAGCTTTCTTT.

The J gene is TRBJ1-2, the V gene TRBV5-1; D is uncertain. Germline V lookup: CDR1 SGHRS, CDR2 YFSETQ. The CDR3 runs 11 residues. V was trimmed by 6 bases and J by 7 bases, leaving 10 bases between them. CDR3 in amino acids: CASTAGGGYTF. The CDR3 DNA follows: TGCGCCAGCACAGCGGGAGGTGGCTACACCTTC.

This clone appeared a single time. The CDR3 is CASSGDEKLFF. The CDR3 coding sequence is TGTGCCAGCAGTGGGGATGAAAAACTGTTTTTT. V and J are TRBV2 and TRBJ1-4; D call uncertain. The CDR3 runs to 11 residues. The germline V gene encodes CDR1 SNHLY and CDR2 FYNNEI. The V end was cut by 4 bases, the J end by 6 bases, with 3 bases between.

J is TRBJ2-3 and V is TRBV9; D ambiguous. Trimming cost V 0 bases and J 2 bases, with 10 bases left between them. This CDR3 has 15 amino acids. Per the germline V gene, CDR1 is SGDLS and CDR2 is YYNGEE. The CDR3 DNA reads TGTGCCAGCAGCGTAGATGCCCGAATCACAGATACGCAGTATTTT. Its translation is CASSVDARITDTQYF.

V and J are TRBV7-6 and TRBJ2-5, with D possibly matching TRBD2 (5 bases). The CDR3 spans 14 residues. Germline CDR1 is SGHVS and CDR2 is FNYEAQ. V was trimmed by 1 base and J by 5 bases, leaving 11 bases between them. The CDR3 DNA sequence: TGTGCCAGCAGCTTAGGGTCGGGGATTGAGACCCAGTACTTC. Protein sequence: CASSLGSGIETQYF.

V gene TRBV6-5 combines with J gene TRBJ2-5, with 7 nucleotides matching TRBD1. V lost 6 bases, J lost 5 bases, and 9 bases stayed unmatched. The CDR3 has 14 amino acids. Germline lookup yields CDR1 MNHEY and CDR2 SVGAGI. CDR3 sequence reads: CASRTTGDSETQYF. Here the CDR3 DNA reads TGTGCCAGCAGAACAACAGGGGATTCGGAGACCCAGTACTTC.

The V call is TRBV27, the J call TRBJ1-1, with no clear D. Germline assignment: CDR1 MNHEY and CDR2 SMNVEV (reference sequence). The germline V and J ends were trimmed by 1 base and 1 base, with 19 bases remaining between them. This CDR3 region has 18 residues. CDR3 sequence (DNA): TGTGCCAGCAGTTTATATCCTCCCACGGCGGGAACGAACACTGAAGCTTTCTTT. This codes for CASSLYPPTAGTNTEAFF.

J is TRBJ2-1 and V is TRBV27, with 11 bases identical to TRBD2. This CDR3 has 14 residues. J was trimmed by 6 bases and V by 2 bases; bases with no gene match: 0. Germline lookup yields CDR1 MNHEY and CDR2 SMNVEV (reference sequence). In nucleotides, the CDR3 is TGTGCCAGCAGTTTACTAGCGGGGGGCAATGAGCAGTTCTTC. It is translated as CASSLLAGGNEQFF.

Only one count was recorded for this clone. This CDR3 is CASSDQGRVGGYTF. DNA of the CDR3: TGTGCCAGTAGTGACCAGGGGCGGGTCGGAGGCTACACCTTC. V usage is TRBV19 and J usage is TRBJ1-2; perhaps TRBD1 as D (6 bases). The CDR3 consists of 14 residues. From germline, CDR1 is LNHDA and CDR2 SQIVND (reference sequence). Trimming pared 5 bases from V and 8 bases from J, leaving 18 bases between.

The count of this clone is one. The CDR3 nucleotides are TGCGCCAGTTCCAAGGGAGGAACGGGACAAGAGACCCAGTACTTC. As protein: CASSKGGTGQETQYF. This rearrangement joins TRBV5-1 to TRBJ2-5; weak D call: TRBD2 (6 bases). Germline assignment: CDR1 SGHRS and CDR2 YFSETQ. Deletions cut 8 bases from V and 2 bases from J, with 19 bases between. The CDR3 length is 15 residues.

This chain connects TRBV3-1 (or the pseudogene TRBV3-2) to TRBJ2-5; tentative D call: TRBD2 (6 bases). Germline V lookup: CDR1 LGHDT, CDR2 YNNKEL (reference sequence). Trimming pared 2 bases from V and 5 bases from J, leaving 12 bases between. This CDR3 contains 14 residues. CDR3 in amino acids: CASSQSPGRETQYF. The CDR3, as DNA: TGTGCCAGCAGCCAAAGCCCAGGGAGGGAGACCCAGTACTTC.

V gene TRBV11-2 combines with J gene TRBJ2-2; a weak D match, TRBD2 (5 bases). The ends were cut back, 0 bases at V and 0 bases at J, with 8 bases in the middle. CDR1 and CDR2 from the germline V gene are SGHAT and FQNNGV. The CDR3 sequence is 16 residues long. In DNA form, the CDR3 reads TGTGCCAGCAGCTTAGATCGGGGTGCGAACACCGGGGAGCTGTTTTTT. It specifies CASSLDRGANTGELFF.

The chain has TRBV14 and TRBJ2-7, with D tentatively TRBD2 (5 bases). This CDR3 region has 15 residues. Germline CDR1 and CDR2: SGHDN and FVKESK. The V and J ends lost 1 base and 7 bases respectively, with 17 bases between them. The CDR3 DNA follows: TGTGCCAGCAGCCAAGGAGGTCGGGGTCTGGGAGAGCAGTACTTC. It translates to CASSQGGRGLGEQYF.

V usage is TRBV7-9 and J usage is TRBJ2-3, with 10 positions matching TRBD2. The germline gives CDR1 SEHNR, CDR2 FQNEAQ (reference sequence). The CDR3 contains 14 residues. The V gene end was trimmed by 5 bases and the J gene end by 4 bases; junction bases not matched to a gene: 3. The CDR3 sequence is CASSPGLAADTQYF. CDR3 bases: TGTGCCAGCAGCCCCGGACTAGCGGCAGATACGCAGTATTTT.

V is TRBV19 and J is TRBJ1-1; D remains ambiguous. The germline gives CDR1 LNHDA, CDR2 SQIVND (reference sequence). CDR3 length: 12 residues. The ends were cut back, 2 bases at V and 5 bases at J, with 6 bases in the middle. The CDR3 DNA is TGTGCCAGTAGTATATCCCGAACTGAAGCTTTCTTT. Translation: CASSISRTEAFF.

The chain couples TRBV21-1 to TRBJ2-5; TRBD1, the D gene given by the table, was not confirmed from the DNA. TRBV21-1 is deemed a pseudogene. This CDR3 has 18 amino acids. This CDR3 is CASSKDPDKGPPQETQYF. CDR3 DNA sequence: TGTGCCAGCAGCAAAGATCCGGACAAGGGCCCACCCCAAGAGACCCAGTACTTC.

The chain joins TRBV11-2 to TRBJ2-7, with no clear D. Germline CDR1 reads SGHAT; CDR2 reads FQNNGV. The CDR3 has 15 residues. Trimming took off 0 bases at V and 2 bases at J, with 11 bases between the two ends. Here the CDR3 DNA reads TGTGCCAGCAGCTTAGATAGTAGGGATACCTACGAGCAGTACTTC. It yields the protein CASSLDSRDTYEQYF.

This clone was observed once. CDR3 loop: CASSLTSGGQTQYF. Written as DNA, the CDR3 is TGTGCCAGCAGCTTAACAAGCGGGGGTCAGACCCAGTACTTC. This chain joins TRBV11-2 and TRBJ2-5; 8 bases match TRBD2. The V and J ends lost 2 bases and 6 bases, in that order; junction bases with no gene match: 5. The CDR3 is 14 residues long. The V gene's germline CDR1 is SGHAT and CDR2 FQNNGV.

This chain connects TRBV19 to TRBJ2-5; 9 nucleotides align to TRBD1. The CDR3 is 14 amino acids. In germline, CDR1 is LNHDA, CDR2 SQIVND (reference sequence). With 6 bases clipped from V and 4 bases from J, the junction kept 6 bases outside the gene matches. CDR3 coding DNA: TGTGCCAGTAGCTCACAGGGGGCAGGAGAGACCCAGTACTTC. It encodes CASSSQGAGETQYF.